A selection of T cell receptor beta chains follows, all from one sample in a study of blood T cell repertoires in COVID-19. The method was immunoSEQ multiplex PCR; TCRdb's version includes in-frame clones alone and lacks a portion of them. The table records roughly 170,000 clones, 70% to 85% of them present only once. Sequenced input: PBMCs or T cells enriched from blood (not recorded which). These receptors were taken from a woman aged 50 to 60 who had recovered from COVID-19. CDR3s include the opening cysteine and the closing phenylalanine or tryptophan. Each record gives: J gene, V gene, clone size, D gene, CDR3 DNA, CDR3 protein. A D gene is named only where the DNA matches it firmly. Rows give clone size only sometimes, using once, few, many, or a class for an expanded clone.

>TRBJ1-6|TRBV5-6|many|NA
TGTGCCAGCAGCTTGTTGGCGGCACCCCTCCACTTT
CASSLLAAPLHF
>TRBJ2-7|TRBV19|NA|NA
TGTGCCAGTAGTATGGCCGGGACAACTACCTACGAGCAGTACTTC
CASSMAGTTTYEQYF
>TRBJ1-1|TRBV28|NA|TRBD1
TGTGCCAGCAGTCTAGGGACAGGGGTCACTGAAGCTTTCTTT
CASSLGTGVTEAFF
>TRBJ2-1|TRBV9|NA|NA
TGTGCCAGCAGCGTTACAGGGTCTAATGAGCAGTTCTTC
CASSVTGSNEQFF
>TRBJ2-2|TRBV11-1|once|NA
TGTGCCAGCAGCCCTGCAACTCCCACCGGGGAGCTGTTTTTT
CASSPATPTGELFF
>TRBJ2-1|TRBV19|NA|TRBD2
TGTGCCAGTAGTAACCCAGGCGGGAGGCCGAGAAATGAGCAGTTCTTC
CASSNPGGRPRNEQFF
>TRBJ1-1|TRBV5-1|once|NA
TGCGCCAGCAGCACAGGCGAGAACACTGAAGCTTTCTTT
CASSTGENTEAFF
>TRBJ1-1|TRBV4-3|once|NA
TGCGCCAGCAGCCAAGAGGAGCCTCCCTCGAGGGCTTTCTTT
CASSQEEPPSRAFF
>TRBJ2-1|TRBV6-2/TRBV6-3|NA|NA
TGTGCCAGCAGTTACTTTTCGGTGGAGCAGTTCTTC
CASSYFSVEQFF
>TRBJ2-7|TRBV19|NA|NA
TGTGCCAGCCGGGGTAGCAGCTACGAGCAGTACTTC
CASRGSSYEQYF
>TRBJ2-7|TRBV4-3|NA|TRBD2
TGCGCCAGCAGCCAAGACGCGGGGACTAGTGTTTACGAGCAGTACTTC
CASSQDAGTSVYEQYF
>TRBJ2-3|TRBV12-3/TRBV12-4|NA|NA
TGTGCCAGCAGGAACACGGCGGGGGATACGCAGTATTTT
CASRNTAGDTQYF
>TRBJ1-1|TRBV9|NA|NA
TGTGCCAGCAGCGTAGTTTGGGGCTTCACTGAAGCTTTCTTT
CASSVVWGFTEAFF
>TRBJ2-2|TRBV30|NA|NA
TGTGCCTGGGTCCGGGGTTACACCGGGGAGCTGTTTTTT
CAWVRGYTGELFF
>TRBJ2-1|TRBV24-1|NA|TRBD1
TGTGCCACCAGTGAACCTCGGACAGGGCGGAGATCCTACAATGAGCAGTTCTTC
CATSEPRTGRRSYNEQFF
>TRBJ1-1|TRBV19|NA|TRBD1
TGTGCCAGTAGTATAGAACCGGACAGGTTGAACACTGAAGCTTTCTTT
CASSIEPDRLNTEAFF
>TRBJ2-7|TRBV5-1|NA|TRBD1
TGCGCCAGCAGCTCCCGGACAGGGGACGACGAGCAGTACTTC
CASSSRTGDDEQYF
>TRBJ1-1|TRBV28|NA|TRBD1
TGTGCCAGCAGTTTACATTCGACAGGGGATGAAGCTTTCTTT
CASSLHSTGDEAFF
>TRBJ1-4|TRBV5-8|NA|NA
TGTGCCAGCAGCTTACCCGGACTGGGTGAAAAACTGTTTTTT
CASSLPGLGEKLFF
>TRBJ1-6|TRBV3-1/TRBV3-2|NA|NA
TGTGCCAGCAGCTCACAGGGTGCCCTTAATTCACCCCTCCACTTT
CASSSQGALNSPLHF
>TRBJ2-7|TRBV7-2|NA|NA
TGTGCCAGCAGCCGGCGGTGGAATGAGCAGTACTTC
CASSRRWNEQYF
>TRBJ2-1|TRBV28|few|TRBD2
TGTGCCAGCAGACTGATAAGCGGGAGAATTTATGAGCAGTTCTTC
CASRLISGRIYEQFF
>TRBJ1-6|TRBV5-1|few|TRBD1
TGCGCCAGCAGCTGGACAGGGGCCCAGGGGAATTCACCCCTCCACTTT
CASSWTGAQGNSPLHF
>TRBJ1-4|TRBV3-1/TRBV3-2|once|TRBD1
TGTGCCAGCAGCCAAGATCAAGACAGGGGTGGAAAACTGTTTTTT
CASSQDQDRGGKLFF
>TRBJ2-7|TRBV5-4|NA|TRBD2
TGTGCCAGCAGCCCGGGAGGACTAGCGGGGAAATACGAGCAGTACTTC
CASSPGGLAGKYEQYF
>TRBJ2-7|TRBV5-6|NA|NA
TGTGCCAGCAGCTTGGGGGGCGTCCACGAGCAGTACTTC
CASSLGGVHEQYF
>TRBJ1-2|TRBV6-5|NA|NA
TGTGCCAGCACTCCGGGGGGCAGGGGTGGTGGCTACACCTTC
CASTPGGRGGGYTF
>TRBJ2-7|TRBV7-9|NA|NA
TGTGCCAGCAGCTTAGTACAGGCGAGCTCCTACGAGCAGTACTTC
CASSLVQASSYEQYF
>TRBJ2-1|TRBV7-3|NA|NA
TGTGCCAGCAGCGGACCCGGGGGCTACAATGAGCAGTTCTTC
CASSGPGGYNEQFF
>TRBJ2-7|TRBV11-2|NA|TRBD2
TGTGCCAGCAGCTTCTCGGCGGGAGGGGTCTACGAGCAGTACTTC
CASSFSAGGVYEQYF
>TRBJ1-1|TRBV10-3|few|TRBD1
TGTGCCATCGCCCCAGGGGGCGGGAACACTGAAGCTTTCTTT
CAIAPGGGNTEAFF
>TRBJ2-5|TRBV7-2|NA|TRBD2
TGTGCCAGCAGCTTAATCGGCAGTTCGGGAGGGACCCAGTACTTC
CASSLIGSSGGTQYF
>TRBJ2-2|TRBV4-2|NA|NA
TGTGCCAGCAGCCAAGAGCAGGGGAGCGTCGGGGAGCTGTTTTTT
CASSQEQGSVGELFF
>TRBJ2-1|TRBV6-5|NA|TRBD1
TGTGCCAGCGTCCCGACAGGGTACAATGAGCAGTTCTTC
CASVPTGYNEQFF
>TRBJ2-3|TRBV7-2|NA|TRBD2
TGTGCCAGCAGCTTTTTTAGCGGGACAGATACGCAGTATTTT
CASSFFSGTDTQYF
>TRBJ1-5|TRBV19|many|NA
TGTGCCAGTAGTATCTGGGGGGACAATCAGCCCCAGCATTTT
CASSIWGDNQPQHF
>TRBJ1-1|TRBV15|NA|NA
TGTGCCACCAGCACGTACAGCGGATCTGAAGCTTTCTTT
CATSTYSGSEAFF
>TRBJ1-5|TRBV4-1|NA|TRBD1
TGCGCCAGCAGCCAAGAAGGGGGCGGAAATCAGCCCCAGCATTTT
CASSQEGGGNQPQHF
>TRBJ2-4|TRBV7-2|NA|NA
TGTGCCAGCACCCCGGAGTCAGCCAAAAACATTCAGTACTTC
CASTPESAKNIQYF
>TRBJ1-4|TRBV5-1|few|NA
TGCGCCAGCAGCTTGAGCGTGAATGAAAAACTGTTTTTT
CASSLSVNEKLFF
>TRBJ1-4|TRBV19|NA|TRBD1
TGTGCCAGTAGTTGGGGACAGGGGGCGCGGAGTGAAAAACTGTTTTTT
CASSWGQGARSEKLFF
>TRBJ2-7|TRBV27|NA|TRBD1
TGTGCCAGCAGTTCCTCGACAGGGTCCTTTGGCCACGAGCAGTACTTC
CASSSSTGSFGHEQYF
>TRBJ1-2|TRBV6-1|few|TRBD1
TGTGCCAGCAGTGAGGTACAGGGGGTCTATGGCTACACCTTC
CASSEVQGVYGYTF
>TRBJ1-2|TRBV7-2|NA|NA
TGTGCCAGCAGCCAGGACGGGATCTATGGCTACACCTTC
CASSQDGIYGYTF
>TRBJ1-2|TRBV6-2/TRBV6-3|NA|NA
TGTGCCAGCAGTTACCGGCAGGCCGGCTACACCTTC
CASSYRQAGYTF
>TRBJ1-6|TRBV5-8|once|NA
TGTGCCAGCAGCCATGGATTGCCGGGATCAAACTATCACCGTTCACCCCTCCACTTT
CASSHGLPGSNYHRSPLHF
>TRBJ2-1|TRBV27|NA|TRBD1
TGTGCCAGCAGTCTAACAGGGGGCCTCTACAATGAGCAGTTCTTC
CASSLTGGLYNEQFF
>TRBJ2-2|TRBV28|NA|TRBD1
TGTGCCAGCAGCACCGCCGGGACAGGGACCGGGGAGCTGTTTTTT
CASSTAGTGTGELFF
>TRBJ1-4|TRBV6-5|once|TRBD1
TGTGCCAGCAGGGAGGGACAGGGGACTAATGAAAAACTGTTTTTT
CASREGQGTNEKLFF
>TRBJ2-3|TRBV5-4|many|TRBD2
TGTGCCAGCAGCCCGCGGGGAGGGATCACAGATACGCAGTATTTT
CASSPRGGITDTQYF
>TRBJ2-1|TRBV7-9|NA|NA
TGTGCCAGCAGCCCAGAGCGTGGGGCGGTTTTAGAGACTGAGCAGTTCTTC
CASSPERGAVLETEQFF
>TRBJ2-1|TRBV12-5|NA|TRBD1
TGTGCTAGTGGTTTGGTACAGGGGGCAGGGGGTGAGCAGTTCTTC
CASGLVQGAGGEQFF
>TRBJ2-3|TRBV20-1|NA|NA
TGCAGTGCTAGATTCGGGGATACGCAGTATTTT
CSARFGDTQYF
>TRBJ2-4|TRBV3-1/TRBV3-2|NA|TRBD2
TGTGCCAGCAGCATGACTAGCGGAAACATTCAGTACTTC
CASSMTSGNIQYF
>TRBJ2-2|TRBV30|NA|NA
TGTGCCTGGAGTGTTGGGGGCTACACCGGGGAGCTGTTTTTT
CAWSVGGYTGELFF